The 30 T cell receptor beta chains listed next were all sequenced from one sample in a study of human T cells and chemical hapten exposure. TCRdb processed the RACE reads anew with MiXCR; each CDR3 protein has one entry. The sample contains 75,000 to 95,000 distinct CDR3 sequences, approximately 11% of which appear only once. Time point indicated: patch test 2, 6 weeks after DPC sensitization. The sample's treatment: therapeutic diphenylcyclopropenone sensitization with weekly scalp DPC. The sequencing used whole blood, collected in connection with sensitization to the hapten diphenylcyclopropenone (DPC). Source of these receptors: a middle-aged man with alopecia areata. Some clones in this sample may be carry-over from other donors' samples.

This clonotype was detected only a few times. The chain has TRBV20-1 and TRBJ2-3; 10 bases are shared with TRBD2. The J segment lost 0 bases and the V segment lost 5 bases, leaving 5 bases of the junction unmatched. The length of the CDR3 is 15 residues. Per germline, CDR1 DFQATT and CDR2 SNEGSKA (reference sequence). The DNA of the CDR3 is TGCAGTGCTTCCCGGACTAGCGGAAGCACAGATACGCAGTATTTT. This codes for CSASRTSGSTDTQYF.

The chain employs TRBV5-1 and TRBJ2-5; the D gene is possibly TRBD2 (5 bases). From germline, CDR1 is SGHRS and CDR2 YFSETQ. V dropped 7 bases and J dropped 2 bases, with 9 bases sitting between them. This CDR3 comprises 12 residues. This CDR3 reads CASRAEQETQYF. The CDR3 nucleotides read TGCGCCAGCCGAGCGGAACAAGAGACCCAGTACTTC. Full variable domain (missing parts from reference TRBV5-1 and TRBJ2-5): KAGVTQTPRYLIKTRGQQVTLSCSPISGHRSVSWYQQTPGQGLQFLFEYFSETQRNKGNFPGRFSGRQFSNSRSEMNVSTLELGDSALYLCASRAEQETQYFGPGTRLLVL.

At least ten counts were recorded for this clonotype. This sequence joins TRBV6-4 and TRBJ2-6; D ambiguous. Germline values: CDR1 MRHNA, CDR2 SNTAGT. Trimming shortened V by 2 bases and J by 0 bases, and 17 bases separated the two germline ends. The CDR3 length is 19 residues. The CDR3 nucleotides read TGTGCCAGCAGTGACCTAACCGGTGGTGATATCTCTGGGGCCAACGTCCTGACTTTC. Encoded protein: CASSDLTGGDISGANVLTF.

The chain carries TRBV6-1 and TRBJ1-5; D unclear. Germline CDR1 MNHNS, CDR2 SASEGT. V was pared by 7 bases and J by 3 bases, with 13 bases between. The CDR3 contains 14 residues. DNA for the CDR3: TGTGCCAGCACCTTATCAAGGAACAATCAGCCCCAGCATTTT. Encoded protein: CASTLSRNNQPQHF.

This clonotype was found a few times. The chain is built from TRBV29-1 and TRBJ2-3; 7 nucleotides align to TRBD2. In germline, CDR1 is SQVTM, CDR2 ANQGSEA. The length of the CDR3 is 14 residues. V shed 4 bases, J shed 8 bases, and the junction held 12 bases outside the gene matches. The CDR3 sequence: CSVGMGGEPFTQYF. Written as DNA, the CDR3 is TGCAGCGTTGGTATGGGAGGGGAGCCTTTTACGCAGTATTTT.

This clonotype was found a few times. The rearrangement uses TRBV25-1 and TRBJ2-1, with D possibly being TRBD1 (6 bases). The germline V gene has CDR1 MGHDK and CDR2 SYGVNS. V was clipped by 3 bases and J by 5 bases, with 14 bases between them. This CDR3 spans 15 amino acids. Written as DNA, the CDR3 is TGTGCCAGCAGTGAGGCAAAGGGGGTCGACAATGAGCAGTTCTTC. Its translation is CASSEAKGVDNEQFF.

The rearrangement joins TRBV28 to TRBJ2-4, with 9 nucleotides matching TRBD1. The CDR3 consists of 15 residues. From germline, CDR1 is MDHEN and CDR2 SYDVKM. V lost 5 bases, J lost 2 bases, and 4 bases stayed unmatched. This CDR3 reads CASSRTGATKNIQYF. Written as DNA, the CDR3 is TGTGCCAGCAGTCGGACAGGGGCGACCAAAAACATTCAGTACTTC.

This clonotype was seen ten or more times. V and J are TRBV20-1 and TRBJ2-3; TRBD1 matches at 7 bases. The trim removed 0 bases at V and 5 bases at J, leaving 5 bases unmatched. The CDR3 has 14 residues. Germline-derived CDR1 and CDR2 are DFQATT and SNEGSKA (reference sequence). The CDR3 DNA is TGCAGTGCTAGAGATCAGAACAGGGGAGATACGCAGTATTTT. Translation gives CSARDQNRGDTQYF.

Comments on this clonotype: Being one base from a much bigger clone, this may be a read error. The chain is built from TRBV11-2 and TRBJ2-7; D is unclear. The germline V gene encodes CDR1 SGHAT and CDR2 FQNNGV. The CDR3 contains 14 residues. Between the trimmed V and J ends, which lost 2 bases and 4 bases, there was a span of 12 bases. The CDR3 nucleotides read TGTGCCAGCAGCTTAAACCTCCCCTTTTACGAGCAGTACGTC. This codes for CASSLNLPFYEQYV.

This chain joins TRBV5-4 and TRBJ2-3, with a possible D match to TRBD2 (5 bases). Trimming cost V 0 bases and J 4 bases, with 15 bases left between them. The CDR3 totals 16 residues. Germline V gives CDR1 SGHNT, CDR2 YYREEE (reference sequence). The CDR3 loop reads CASSLGVGAAADTQYF. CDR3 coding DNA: TGTGCCAGCAGCTTGGGGGTAGGAGCGGCCGCAGATACGCAGTATTTT.

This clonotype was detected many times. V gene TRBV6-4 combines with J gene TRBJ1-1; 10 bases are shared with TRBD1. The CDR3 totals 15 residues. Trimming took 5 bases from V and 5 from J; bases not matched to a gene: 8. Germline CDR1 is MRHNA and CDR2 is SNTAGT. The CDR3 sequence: CASSILPGQGTEAFF. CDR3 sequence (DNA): TGTGCCAGCAGTATACTACCGGGACAGGGGACTGAAGCTTTCTTT.

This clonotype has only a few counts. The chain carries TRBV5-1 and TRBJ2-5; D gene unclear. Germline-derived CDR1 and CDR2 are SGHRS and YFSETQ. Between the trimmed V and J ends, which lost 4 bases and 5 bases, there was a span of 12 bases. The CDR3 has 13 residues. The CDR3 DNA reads TGCGCCAGCAGCCCCCCAGGTAGTGAGACCCAGTACTTC. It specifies CASSPPGSETQYF.

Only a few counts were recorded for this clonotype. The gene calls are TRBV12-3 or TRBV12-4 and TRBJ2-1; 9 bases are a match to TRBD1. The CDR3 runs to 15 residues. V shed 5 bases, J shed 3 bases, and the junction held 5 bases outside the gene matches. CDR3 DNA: TGTGCCAGCAGTGTGGGACAGGGAGACTACAATGAGCAGTTCTTC. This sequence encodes CASSVGQGDYNEQFF.

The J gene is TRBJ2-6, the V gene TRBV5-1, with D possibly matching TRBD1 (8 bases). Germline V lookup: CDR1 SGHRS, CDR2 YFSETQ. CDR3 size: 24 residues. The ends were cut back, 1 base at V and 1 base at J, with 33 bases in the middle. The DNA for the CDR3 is TGCGCCAGCAGCTTGCCCCCCCCGGGACAGGACCTCAGGAGCGGGGTTTCTGGGGCCAACGTCCTGACTTTC. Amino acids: CASSLPPPGQDLRSGVSGANVLTF.

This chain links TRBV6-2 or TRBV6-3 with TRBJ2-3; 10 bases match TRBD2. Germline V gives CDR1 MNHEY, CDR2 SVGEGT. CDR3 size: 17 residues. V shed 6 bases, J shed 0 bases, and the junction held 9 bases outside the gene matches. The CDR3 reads CASSTRTSGSSTDTQYF. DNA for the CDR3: TGTGCCAGCAGCACCAGGACTAGCGGATCTAGCACAGATACGCAGTATTTT.

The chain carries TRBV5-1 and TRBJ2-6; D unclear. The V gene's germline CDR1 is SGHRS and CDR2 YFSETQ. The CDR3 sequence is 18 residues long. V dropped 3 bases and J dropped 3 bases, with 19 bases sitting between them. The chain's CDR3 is CASSWTLTTRSGANVLTF. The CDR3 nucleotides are TGCGCCAGCAGCTGGACCCTAACGACAAGGAGTGGGGCCAACGTCCTGACTTTC.

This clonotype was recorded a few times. CDR3 sequence reads: CASSYGLAGTDTQYF. In DNA form, the CDR3 reads TGTGCCAGCAGTTACGGTCTAGCGGGAACAGATACGCAGTATTTT. The rearrangement links TRBV6-5 to TRBJ2-3, with 9 nucleotides matching TRBD2. This CDR3 comprises 15 residues. Trimming at V came to 2 bases and at J to 3 bases, leaving 3 bases not matched to a gene. The germline CDR1 and CDR2 sequences are MNHEY and SVGAGI.

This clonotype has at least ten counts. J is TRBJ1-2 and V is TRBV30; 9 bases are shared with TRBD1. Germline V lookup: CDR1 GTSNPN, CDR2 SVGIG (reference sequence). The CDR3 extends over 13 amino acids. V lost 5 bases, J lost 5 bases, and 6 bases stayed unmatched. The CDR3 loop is CAWAGQGLYGYTF. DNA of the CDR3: TGTGCCTGGGCTGGACAGGGGTTATATGGCTACACCTTC. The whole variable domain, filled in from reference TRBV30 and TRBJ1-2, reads SQTIHQWPATLVQPVGSPLSLECTVEGTSNPNLYWYRQAAGRGLQLLFYSVGIGQISSEVPQNLSASRPQDRQFILSSKKLLLSDSGFYLCAWAGQGLYGYTFGSGTRLTVV.

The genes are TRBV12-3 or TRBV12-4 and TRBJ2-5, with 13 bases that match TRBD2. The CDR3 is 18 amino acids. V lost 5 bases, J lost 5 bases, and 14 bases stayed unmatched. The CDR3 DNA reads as TGTGCCAGCAGTACTCGGACTAGCGGGAGTGGTGTTGAGGAGACCCAGTACTTC. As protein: CASSTRTSGSGVEETQYF.

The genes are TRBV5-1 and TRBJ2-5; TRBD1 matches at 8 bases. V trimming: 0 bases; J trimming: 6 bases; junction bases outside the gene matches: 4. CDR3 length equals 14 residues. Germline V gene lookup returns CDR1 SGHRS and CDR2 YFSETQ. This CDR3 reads CASSLGQGAKTQYF. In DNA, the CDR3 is TGCGCCAGCAGCTTGGGGCAGGGGGCGAAGACCCAGTACTTC. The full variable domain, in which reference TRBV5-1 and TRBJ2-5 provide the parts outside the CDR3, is KAGVTQTPRYLIKTRGQQVTLSCSPISGHRSVSWYQQTPGQGLQFLFEYFSETQRNKGNFPGRFSGRQFSNSRSEMNVSTLELGDSALYLCASSLGQGAKTQYFGPGTRLLVL.

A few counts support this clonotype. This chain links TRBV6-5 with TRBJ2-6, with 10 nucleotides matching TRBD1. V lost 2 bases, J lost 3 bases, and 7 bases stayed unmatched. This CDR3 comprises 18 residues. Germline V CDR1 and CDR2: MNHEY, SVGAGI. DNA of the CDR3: TGTGCCAGCAGTTACCTCCGGACAGGGGGGGATGGGGCCAACGTCCTGACTTTC. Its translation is CASSYLRTGGDGANVLTF.

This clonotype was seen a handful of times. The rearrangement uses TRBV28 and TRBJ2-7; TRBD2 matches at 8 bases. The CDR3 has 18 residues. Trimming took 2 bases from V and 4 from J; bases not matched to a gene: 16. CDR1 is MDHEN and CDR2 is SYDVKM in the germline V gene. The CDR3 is CASSLPPLAGHEAYEQYV. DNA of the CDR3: TGTGCCAGCAGTTTACCCCCCTTAGCGGGACACGAAGCATACGAGCAGTACGTC.

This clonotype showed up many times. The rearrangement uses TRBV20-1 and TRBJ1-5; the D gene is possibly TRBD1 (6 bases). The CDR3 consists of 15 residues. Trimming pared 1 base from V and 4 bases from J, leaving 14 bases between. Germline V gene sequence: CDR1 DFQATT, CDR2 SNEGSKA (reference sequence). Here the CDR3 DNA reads TGCAGTGCTAGAGTGGCAGGGGTAGAGAATCAGCCCCAGCATTTT. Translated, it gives CSARVAGVENQPQHF.

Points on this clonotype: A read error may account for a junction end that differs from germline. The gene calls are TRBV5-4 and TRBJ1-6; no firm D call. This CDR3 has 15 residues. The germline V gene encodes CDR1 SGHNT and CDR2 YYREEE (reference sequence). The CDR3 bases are TGTGCCAGCAGCCCCCCGGCCGGGGATAATTCACCCCTCCGCTTT. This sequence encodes CASSPPAGDNSPLRF.

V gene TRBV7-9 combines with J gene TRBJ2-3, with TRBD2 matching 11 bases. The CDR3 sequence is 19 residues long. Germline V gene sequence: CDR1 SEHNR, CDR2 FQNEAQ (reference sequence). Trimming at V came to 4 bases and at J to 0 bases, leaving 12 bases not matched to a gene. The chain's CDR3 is CASSSAGTSGIKSTDTQYF. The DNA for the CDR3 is TGTGCCAGCAGCTCAGCCGGGACTAGCGGAATTAAAAGCACAGATACGCAGTATTTT.

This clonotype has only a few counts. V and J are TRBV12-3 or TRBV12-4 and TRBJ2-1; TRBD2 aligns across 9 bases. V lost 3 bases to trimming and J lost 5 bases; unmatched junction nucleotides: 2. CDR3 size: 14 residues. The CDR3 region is CASSFQREDNEQFF. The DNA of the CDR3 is TGTGCCAGCAGTTTTCAGCGGGAGGACAATGAGCAGTTCTTC.

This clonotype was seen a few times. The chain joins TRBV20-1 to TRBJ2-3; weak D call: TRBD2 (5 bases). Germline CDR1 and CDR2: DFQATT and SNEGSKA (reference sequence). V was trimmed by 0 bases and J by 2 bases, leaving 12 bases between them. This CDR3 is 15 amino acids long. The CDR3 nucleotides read TGCAGTGCTAGAGACGGAGGCGCCAACACAGATACGCAGTATTTT. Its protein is CSARDGGANTDTQYF.

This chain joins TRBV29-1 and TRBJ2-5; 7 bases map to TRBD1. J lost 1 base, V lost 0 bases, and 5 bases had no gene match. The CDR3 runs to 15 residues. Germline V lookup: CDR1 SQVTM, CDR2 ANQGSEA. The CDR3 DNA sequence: TGCAGCGTTGAAGATTTCTGGGACAGCCAAGAGACCCAGTACTTC. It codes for CSVEDFWDSQETQYF. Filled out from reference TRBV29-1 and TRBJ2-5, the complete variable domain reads SAVISQKPSRDICQRGTSLTIQCQVDSQVTMMFWYRQQPGQSLTLIATANQGSEATYESGFVIDKFPISRPNLTFSTLTVSNMSPEDSSIYLCSVEDFWDSQETQYFGPGTRLLVL.

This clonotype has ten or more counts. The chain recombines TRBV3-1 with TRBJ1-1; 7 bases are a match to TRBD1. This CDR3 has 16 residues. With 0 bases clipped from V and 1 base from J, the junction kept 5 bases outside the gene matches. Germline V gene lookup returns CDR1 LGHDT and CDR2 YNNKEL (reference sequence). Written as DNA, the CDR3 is TGTGCCAGCAGCCAAGATGGGGACAGTAAGAACACTGAAGCTTTCTTT. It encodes CASSQDGDSKNTEAFF.

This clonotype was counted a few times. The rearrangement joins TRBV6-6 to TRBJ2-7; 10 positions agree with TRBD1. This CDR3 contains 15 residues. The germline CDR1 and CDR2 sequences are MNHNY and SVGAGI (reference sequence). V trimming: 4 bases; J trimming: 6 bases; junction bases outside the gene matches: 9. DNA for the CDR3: TGTGCCAGCAGTTTAACCGGGACAGGGGAGGGCGAGCAGTACGTC. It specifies CASSLTGTGEGEQYV.